This record covers a single T cell receptor (beta chain). This clonotype was picked up a small number of times. Its target antigen remains unknown. Per-nucleotide qualities are absent, and no much larger clonotype sits a single base away. Here V drops 7 bases and J drops 1 base, and the junction holds 0 bases not matched to any gene. Looking up the germline V gene yields CDR1 SQVTM and CDR2 ANQGSEA. From cysteine to phenylalanine, the CDR3 is 12 amino acids long. Just the 36-base CDR3 DNA is kept, in frame starting at base 1. The study was a case-control design nested within a healthcare worker cohort in London, UK, with weekly nasopharyngeal swab PCR tests and blood sampling. Healthcare workers were recruited between 23 and 31 March 2020, during the week of the UK lockdown, and were followed weekly for up to roughly 15 weeks. The entry originates in a study of early T cells in non-severe SARS-CoV-2 infection (dated by TCRdb to about 2021). In the study overall: Because TCR sequencing was done on bulk RNA from unsorted whole blood, the alpha and beta chains could not be paired.

Library creation used 5' RACE. The instrument given in TCRdb is NextSeq 500. Unique molecular identifiers were attached to individual cDNA molecules in the TCR library protocol so that sequencing error and PCR bias could be corrected. TCR alpha and beta chains were both sequenced, and the abundances of alpha and beta sequences in each sample were closely correlated with each other. The study's processing was this. Decombinator V4 was used to annotate TCR sequences for V gene, J gene and CDR3. TCRs were defined as expanded if a significant change between any two time points was detected under a Poisson model with p below 0.0001. Abundances of TCRs were expressed as counts per million after normalisation to the total number of TCRs sequenced in each sample. TRAV1-2 paired with TRAJ12, TRAJ20 or TRAJ33 defined MAIT TCRs, while TRAV10 paired with TRAJ18 defined iNKT TCRs. A search of VDJdb, accessed on 1 November 2021, was run for TCRs annotated to CMV, EBV and SARS-CoV-2, with TCRs annotated for multiple antigens excluded. TCRdb itself trimmed the public reads at Q25 with fastp, ran MiXCR and retained productive beta chains. Each record represents a unique CDR3 protein, reported with the most common genes and DNA among its rows. What appears here as the V and J calls and clone size reflects TCRdb's work, not the paper's. Counted in this sample were tens of thousands of distinct CDR3 sequences; 6.6% of them appeared once. The ten largest account for 5.8% of the sample.

The research as a whole found: VDJdb matching was skewed toward anti-spike CD8 responses, so virus-specific expansions were likely underestimated and private and CD4 specificities were missed.

This sequence uses TRBV29-1 and TRBJ2-3; 9 central bases correspond to TRBD2. This TCR was recovered from an adult who was a healthcare worker with PCR-confirmed SARS-CoV-2 infection or an uninfected control (not recorded which). Sample: whole blood, taken at baseline. The CDR3 sequence is CSGTSGTDTQYF. The nucleotides are TGCAGCGGGACTAGCGGCACAGATACGCAGTATTTT.